The entry below gives a single T cell receptor beta chain sequence along with its context. The antigen it recognizes is unknown. Gene names and germline sequences refer to the mouse in this case. The read ends 1 residue before the CDR3 terminus; that terminus is restored from the germline J gene. Libraries were made using the immunoSEQ multiplex PCR assay. Adaptive Biotechnologies performed TCRbeta CDR3 sequencing at survey depth and reported CDR3 sequences, V/J genes, productive frequency, and template counts. Amplification of TCR beta CDR3 regions started from genomic DNA instead of RNA. The authors' pipeline ran thus. Jensen-Shannon divergence was used to quantify pairwise repertoire overlap between tissues, with a value of 1 meaning complete divergence and a value of 0 meaning identical repertoires. Tissues were grouped by single-linkage agglomerative hierarchical clustering of pairwise JSD values, and the clustering results were shown as dendrograms. GLIPH2 was run on all patient samples with simulation_depth 1000, kmer_min_depth 3 and cdr3_length_cutoff 8, and groups with more than two unique CDR3s were retained. In a standardized tissue-overlap score, Jaccard GLIPH-group overlap across patients was extrapolated to a standard repertoire size of 1000 clones. Linear mixed-effect models, with tissue included as a fixed effect and individual included as a random effect, were used to assess associations of diversity with clinical or experimental variables. Drawn from immuneACCESS, this table holds only the in-frame rearrangements with V and J called that TCRdb kept. Clones are partly lost; checked studies trace under half to an unresolved V gene and leave the rest unexplained. That table furnishes V, J and clone size, whereas the DNA furnished D and trimming. The table for this sample lists roughly 8,200 clones; roughly a third of them were counted only once. About 3.5% of the sample is taken by the ten largest.

This record belongs to a study of tissue T cells after allogeneic stem cell transplantation (dated by TCRdb to the early 2020s). Regarding the complete study: The study profiled TCR beta repertoires in many tissues obtained from research autopsies of patients with and without GVHD, and also in mouse models of GVHD. On the human side, the study was prospective and observational, with no blinding or randomization. Study-level results and caveats: Which tissue TCRs were alloreactive or antigen-specific was not determined in the study, and some clones might have been persisting host cells. Within patients, how anatomically similar tissues were was a major factor shaping TCR repertoire composition, regardless of disease or transplant status. Sampling depth was acknowledged as a limitation, and the patient cohort was both small and clinically heterogeneous. In both patients and mice, only a limited portion of the TCR repertoire detected in tissues was captured by blood and spleen T cells. Only a few T cell clones appeared in more than one patient, yet motif-based clustering showed tissue-specific repertoire signatures that were shared between patients.

The time point label corresponds to: mouse harvest day 14 after allogeneic transplant. Mouse grafts combined 10^7 T-cell-depleted bone marrow cells with 10^6 splenic CD5+ T cells, given via tail vein injection. To model GVHD in mice, a major MHC-mismatch B6 (H2b) into BALB/c (H2d) model was used, and tissues were profiled at day 7 or 14. On day 7 or 14 post-transplant, mouse tissues and retro-orbital blood were harvested with separate sterile tools for each animal, and livers were flushed before harvest. Before genomic DNA isolation with the DNeasy Blood & Tissue Kit, mouse tissues were minced with razor blades in buffered saline. From V the trimming removes 1 base and from J it removes 2 bases, while the gene matches leave 5 bases of the junction unaccounted for. Reading from cysteine to phenylalanine, the CDR3 counts 16 amino acids. The DNA covers only part of the CDR3, 45 bases in frame from base 1. As encoded in the germline V gene, CDR1 is NSHNY while CDR2 is SYGAGN.

The sequence was collected from a female BALB/c mouse given C57BL/6 T cells with graft-versus-host disease after an allogeneic hematopoietic cell transplant. This sequence uses TRBV13-1 and TRBJ2-7; 11 central nucleotides agree with TRBD2. The specimen was skin. The part of the CDR3 DNA that was read is TGTGCCAGCAGTGATCCCTCGACTGGGGGGGCCTATGAACAGTAC. It is translated as CASSDPSTGGAYEQY. The complete CDR3 protein is CASSDPSTGGAYEQYF.